One and the same sample provided the 22 T cell receptor beta chains below, sequenced in a study of Ad26.COV2.S vaccination and SARS-CoV-2 variants. Measured with immunoSEQ multiplex PCR; TCRdb has only the in-frame clones, and not every one. This table holds some 390,000 clones, about nine tenths found once. Stated treatment: some 19 received Ad26.COV2.S at low or high dose, single or two shots; a few received placebo; per-sample allocation not given. Collection of the samples took place on day 63 after the first injection of vaccine or placebo. The sample here was peripheral blood, taken in a trial of Ad26.COV2.S vaccine versus placebo. These receptors originate from a person aged 18-65 years who received the Ad26.COV2.S COVID-19 vaccine or a placebo.

This chain connects TRBV14 to TRBJ2-3; the match to TRBD2 covers 8 bases. Germline assignment: CDR1 SGHDN and CDR2 FVKESK. The CDR3 sequence is 15 residues long. The V and J ends lost 4 bases and 4 bases, in that order; junction bases with no gene match: 7. CDR3 DNA: TGTGCCAGCAGCCTAGCAGGACTAGCTGCAGATACGCAGTATTTT. Its protein product is CASSLAGLAADTQYF.

The chain has TRBV11-3 and TRBJ2-1; D remains unclear. V was trimmed by 0 bases and J by 0 bases, leaving 6 bases between them. The CDR3 sequence is 15 residues long. CDR1 is SGHNT and CDR2 is YENEEA in the germline V gene. The CDR3 here is CASSLEAASYNEQFF. The DNA of the CDR3 is TGTGCCAGCAGCTTAGAAGCAGCCTCCTACAATGAGCAGTTCTTC.

CDR3 bases: TGTGCCAGCAGCCACATAGCGGGGGAGCCTTACAATGAGCAGTTCTTC. Protein sequence: CASSHIAGEPYNEQFF. This sequence joins TRBV14 and TRBJ2-1, with 9 bases identical to TRBD2. Germline CDR1 SGHDN, CDR2 FVKESK. V lost 3 bases and J lost 4; bases outside the gene matches: 7. There are 16 residues in the CDR3.

V is TRBV12-3 or TRBV12-4 and J is TRBJ2-5; D is ambiguous. V lost 3 bases, J lost 5 bases, and 7 bases lay in between. The CDR3 runs 12 residues. The CDR3 DNA reads TGTGCCAGCAGTTTTATGGGGGAGACCCAGTACTTC. Its protein product is CASSFMGETQYF.

The chain employs TRBV7-2 and TRBJ2-3; D call uncertain. CDR3 length: 16 amino acids. From germline, CDR1 is SGHTA and CDR2 FQGNSA. V was cut by 1 base and J by 1 base, with 12 bases left in between. The CDR3 here is CASSLDGARGTDTQYF. The DNA of the CDR3 is TGTGCCAGCAGCTTAGACGGCGCCCGGGGCACAGATACGCAGTATTTT.

This sequence joins TRBV7-2 and TRBJ2-7; TRBD1 aligns across 9 bases. CDR3 length: 15 amino acids. Germline trimming cut 6 bases from V and 5 bases from J; bases unmatched to any gene: 11. Per germline, CDR1 SGHTA and CDR2 FQGNSA. CDR3 nucleotides: TGTGCCAGCAGTCTATCCGGGACAGGGTCCCACGAGCAGTACTTC. As protein: CASSLSGTGSHEQYF.

J is TRBJ1-1 and V is TRBV7-6; D is possibly TRBD1 (5 bases). V lost 4 bases and J 4 bases, leaving 16 bases between the germline ends. The CDR3 loop spans 15 amino acids. CDR1 and CDR2 from the germline V gene are SGHVS and FNYEAQ. The CDR3 DNA reads as TGTGCCAGCAGCTCCATTCAAGGGGCGGGCACTGAAGCTTTCTTT. Its translation: CASSSIQGAGTEAFF.

This chain connects TRBV30 to TRBJ2-3; TRBD2 is a possible D gene (6 bases). V lost 4 bases and J lost 4, with 15 bases in between. This CDR3 has 14 amino acids. CDR1 is GTSNPN and CDR2 is SVGIG in the germline V gene (reference sequence). CDR3 sequence reads: CAWIRLEGSDTQYF. The CDR3, as DNA: TGTGCCTGGATTAGACTAGAGGGTTCAGATACGCAGTATTTT.

This chain connects TRBV2 to TRBJ2-7, with D perhaps being TRBD1 or TRBD2 (5 bases each). Germline V gene data show CDR1 as SNHLY and CDR2 as FYNNEI. The CDR3 consists of 16 residues. The V end was cut by 0 bases, the J end by 3 bases, with 15 bases between. Here the CDR3 reads CASSEAGEDLRYEQYF. The CDR3 nucleotides are TGTGCCAGCAGTGAAGCGGGGGAAGATCTACGCTACGAGCAGTACTTC.

V usage is TRBV6-2 or TRBV6-3 and J usage is TRBJ2-7; 8 positions agree with TRBD2. The ends lost 6 bases at V and 9 bases at J; junction bases unmatched: 13. Germline V lookup: CDR1 MNHEY, CDR2 SVGEGT. This CDR3 contains 14 residues. In nucleotides, the CDR3 is TGTGCCAGCAGCAGAAGCGGGGGAAAATCTGGGCAGTACTTC. It encodes CASSRSGGKSGQYF.

The chain joins TRBV30 to TRBJ2-2; D perhaps matches TRBD1 (6 bases). V was trimmed by 4 bases and J by 2 bases, leaving 14 bases between them. The CDR3 is made up of 15 amino acids. The germline CDR1 and CDR2 sequences are GTSNPN and SVGIG (reference sequence). CDR3 loop: CAWTPNRVNTGELFF. DNA for the CDR3: TGTGCCTGGACCCCCAACAGGGTTAACACCGGGGAGCTGTTTTTT.

This chain links TRBV7-2 with TRBJ2-7; D is ambiguous. The CDR3 length is 15 residues. Trimming took off 5 bases at V and 7 bases at J, with 21 bases between the two ends. The V gene's germline CDR1 is SGHTA and CDR2 FQGNSA. CDR3 DNA sequence: TGTGCCAGCAGCCTACCCGGGTCCCTTGGCCGGGAGCAGTACTTC. It yields the protein CASSLPGSLGREQYF. Combining the CDR3 with reference TRBV7-2 and TRBJ2-7 gives the whole variable domain GAGVSQSPSNKVTEKGKDVELRCDPISGHTALYWYRQSLGQGLEFLIYFQGNSAPDKSGLPSDRFSAERTGGSVSTLTIQRTQQEDSAVYLCASSLPGSLGREQYFGPGTRLTVT.

The rearrangement uses TRBV7-2 and TRBJ2-3; no clear D. Trimming cost V 2 bases and J 7 bases, with 10 bases left between them. Germline V gene lookup returns CDR1 SGHTA and CDR2 FQGNSA. The CDR3 contains 13 residues. The CDR3 DNA is TGTGCCAGCAGCTTAAATACGGCGTATACGCAGTATTTT. Protein: CASSLNTAYTQYF.

Details on this clone: At one of its ends the junction is not consistent with the germline gene, which may arise from a read error. The V call is TRBV7-2, the J call TRBJ2-5; D might be TRBD2 (5 bases). CDR1 SGHTA and CDR2 FQGNSA come from the germline V gene. CDR3 length: 14 residues. DNA of the CDR3: TGTGCCAGCAGCCTAGCCTCGATTCGGCAGACCCAGTACTTC. Translating it yields CASSLASIRQTQYF.

V and J are TRBV4-3 and TRBJ2-2; the D is unclear. Germline loops: CDR1 LGHNA, CDR2 YSLEER. Trimming shortened V by 0 bases and J by 7 bases, and 3 bases separated the two germline ends. This CDR3 is built from 12 residues. The CDR3 protein is CASSQDNGELFF. The CDR3 DNA reads as TGCGCCAGCAGCCAAGATAACGGGGAGCTGTTTTTT.

This clone was counted a few times. CDR3 residues: CAEGAVKRFSVPSPDGYTF. The CDR3 DNA reads TGTGCGGAAGGGGCGGTAAAGCGGTTCTCTGTTCCATCCCCGGATGGCTACACCTTC. The V call is TRBV5-8, the J call TRBJ1-2; tentative D call: TRBD1 (5 bases). CDR3 length equals 19 residues. The V gene's germline CDR1 is SGHTS and CDR2 YDEGEE.

The gene calls are TRBV5-1 and TRBJ1-1; TRBD1 agrees at 7 bases. The CDR3 consists of 15 residues. V was pared by 2 bases and J by 4 bases, with 8 bases of the junction left unmatched. Looked up from germline, CDR1 is SGHRS and CDR2 is YFSETQ. Written as DNA, the CDR3 is TGCGCCAGCAGCTTTAAACAGGGGACCTTCACTGAAGCTTTCTTT. This gives the protein CASSFKQGTFTEAFF.

The V call is TRBV30, the J call TRBJ1-1; D perhaps matches TRBD1 (6 bases). Trimming took off 2 bases at V and 1 base at J, with 8 bases between the two ends. Germline loops: CDR1 GTSNPN, CDR2 SVGIG (reference sequence). The CDR3 extends over 13 amino acids. Written as DNA, the CDR3 is TGTGCCTGGAGTTCGACAGGGAACACTGAAGCTTTCTTT. Translating gives CAWSSTGNTEAFF.

CDR3 amino acids: CASSELLGGTEAFF. CDR3 bases: TGTGCCAGCAGCGAGCTATTGGGAGGGACTGAAGCTTTCTTT. The chain couples TRBV3-1 (or the pseudogene TRBV3-2) to TRBJ1-1; D remains unclear. Germline V lookup: CDR1 LGHDT, CDR2 YNNKEL (reference sequence). Deletions cut 5 bases from V and 5 bases from J, with 15 bases between. CDR3 length: 14 residues.

The J gene is TRBJ2-5, the V gene TRBV3-1 (or the pseudogene TRBV3-2), with D tentatively TRBD2 (6 bases). Trimming took 0 bases from V and 11 from J, leaving 13 bases between them. This CDR3 contains 13 residues. CDR1 is LGHDT, CDR2 YNNKEL, per germline (reference sequence). CDR3 residues: CASSQDPPGTQYF. The CDR3 nucleotides are TGTGCCAGCAGCCAAGATCCTCCGGGGACTCAGTACTTC.

The V and J genes are TRBV4-1 and TRBJ2-4, with 8 bases fitting TRBD2. V lost 2 bases to trimming and J lost 8 bases; unmatched junction nucleotides: 5. This CDR3 contains 14 residues. CDR1 is MGHRA, CDR2 YSYEKL, per germline. As DNA, the CDR3 is TGCGCCAGCAGCCAAACGGGACTAGGGGACATTCAGTACTTC. The encoded protein is CASSQTGLGDIQYF.

The chain recombines TRBV3-1 (or the pseudogene TRBV3-2) with TRBJ2-1, with D tentatively TRBD1 (6 bases). CDR1 and CDR2 (germline): LGHDT, YNNKEL (reference sequence). Trimming took 5 bases from V and 7 from J, leaving 12 bases between them. The CDR3 is made up of 13 amino acids. The DNA for the CDR3 is TGTGCCAGCAGCAGAGGAAGGGGGAATGAGCAGTTCTTC. Protein product: CASSRGRGNEQFF.